This TCR beta chain was obtained from a study of OX40 agonist ivuxolimab in advanced cancers. Produced via immunoSEQ multiplex PCR; TCRdb's table is partial and in-frame only. This sample has 60,000 or so clones, with about 87% found just once. V gave up 0 bases and J gave up 9 bases, with 16 bases separating them. In germline, CDR1 is SGHRS, CDR2 YFSETQ. This CDR3 is built from 15 residues. Material: CD4+ or CD8+ T cells sorted from blood, obtained in a trial of the OX40 agonist ivuxolimab. This sequence originates from an adult with an advanced solid tumor such as melanoma, head and neck, liver or kidney cancer. This rearrangement joins TRBV5-1 to TRBJ2-1; no reliable D call. CDR3 sequence (DNA): TGCGCCAGCAGCTTGGCCGAACAGACTTGGGGTGAGCAGTTCTTC. This translates into CASSLAEQTWGEQFF. The whole variable domain, filled in from reference TRBV5-1 and TRBJ2-1, reads KAGVTQTPRYLIKTRGQQVTLSCSPISGHRSVSWYQQTPGQGLQFLFEYFSETQRNKGNFPGRFSGRQFSNSRSEMNVSTLELGDSALYLCASSLAEQTWGEQFFGPGTRLTVL.